This T cell receptor beta chain emerged from a study of T cell repertoires in cytomegalovirus infection. As for the study in general: Recently identified HLA-C-restricted CMV epitopes were among the peptides used. Study findings and constraints: CMV-specific TCR beta clonotypes restricted by HLA-C were the ones dominating the ex vivo response.

V lost 0 bases to trimming and J lost 5 bases, with 11 bases between them. This CDR3 is 15 amino acids long. From germline, CDR1 is SGDLS and CDR2 YYNGEE. On this clonotype: Its antigen is unknown.

TCRdb passed the reads through MiXCR, listing each CDR3 protein once. The sample includes fewer than 950,000 distinct CDR3 sequences, approximately 30% of them seen just once. The material was cultured CD8+ T cells from PBMCs, obtained from culture after CMV antigen stimulation. This receptor was obtained from a human donor in good health (CMV status not recorded). Some clones in this sample may be carry-over from other donors' samples. The chain carries TRBV9 and TRBJ2-2, with D possibly being TRBD1 (5 bases). The chain's CDR3 is CASSVDLGLTGELFF. The DNA of the CDR3 is TGTGCCAGCAGCGTAGATTTGGGGCTGACCGGGGAGCTGTTTTTT. The full variable domain, completed using reference TRBV9 and TRBJ2-2, is DSGVTQTPKHLITATGQRVTLRCSPRSGDLSVYWYQQSLDQGLQFLIQYYNGEERAKGNILERFSAQQFPDLHSELNLSSLELGDSALYFCASSVDLGLTGELFFGEGSRLTVL.